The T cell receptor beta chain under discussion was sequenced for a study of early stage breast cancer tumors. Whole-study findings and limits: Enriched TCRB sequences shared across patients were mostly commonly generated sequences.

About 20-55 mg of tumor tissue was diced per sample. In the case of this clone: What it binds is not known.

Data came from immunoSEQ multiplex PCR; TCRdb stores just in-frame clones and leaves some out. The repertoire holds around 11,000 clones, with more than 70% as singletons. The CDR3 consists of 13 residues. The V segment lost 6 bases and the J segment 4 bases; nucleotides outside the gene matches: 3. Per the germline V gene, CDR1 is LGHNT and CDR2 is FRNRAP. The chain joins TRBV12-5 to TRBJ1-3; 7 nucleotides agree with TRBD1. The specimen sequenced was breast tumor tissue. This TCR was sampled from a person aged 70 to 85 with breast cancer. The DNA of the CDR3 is TGTGCTAGTGGCCTGGACAGGGGAAACACCATATATTTT. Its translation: CASGLDRGNTIYF.